This T cell receptor beta chain derives from a study of cytomegalovirus exposure and HLA in healthy donors. Whole-study findings and limits: A few CMV-associated chains were confirmed in vitro to be specific for CMV antigens. CMV serostatus was the only immune exposure information that was available.

Donors were nominally healthy when sampled, though unrecorded immune exposures were likely. The study ran its PCR with 60 Vbeta and 13 Jbeta primers. Produced via immunoSEQ multiplex PCR; TCRdb's table is partial and in-frame only. The table lists 120,000 or so clones, approximately 87% of them singletons, with roughly 20% in the top ten. The CDR3 totals 14 residues. Germline V gene sequence: CDR1 SGDLS, CDR2 YYNGEE. V was clipped by 0 bases and J by 6 bases, with 9 bases between them. In its sample, this clone was seen a few times. The antigen is undetermined. The chain links TRBV9 to TRBJ2-2; D gene ambiguous. The clonotype comes from a man aged 18 to 30 in good health and CMV-seropositive. Material for sequencing was PBMCs. CDR3: CASSVAYRSGELFF. CDR3 nucleotides: TGTGCCAGCAGCGTAGCTTACCGGTCCGGGGAGCTGTTTTTT. The full variable domain, its missing parts supplied by reference TRBV9 and TRBJ2-2, is DSGVTQTPKHLITATGQRVTLRCSPRSGDLSVYWYQQSLDQGLQFLIQYYNGEERAKGNILERFSAQQFPDLHSELNLSSLELGDSALYFCASSVAYRSGELFFGEGSRLTVL.